This is a list of T cell receptor beta chains from one sample in a study of blood T cell repertoires in COVID-19. Here immunoSEQ multiplex PCR was the method, and the copy in TCRdb shows in-frame clones only, minus some. The sample lists under 95,000 clones; 88% were seen once. The material sequenced was peripheral blood. These receptors came from a human donor in a cohort sampled during active COVID-19. The CDR3 runs from the conserved cysteine through the conserved F or W. D genes are given only for firm matches. Not all rows give a size; the values are once, few, many and, for expanded clones, a class.

J,size,D,V,CDR3,DNA
TRBJ1-2,.,TRBD1,TRBV4-3,CASSPQGGEVYGYTF,TGCGCCAGCAGCCCACAGGGGGGAGAGGTCTATGGCTACACCTTC
TRBJ1-2,once,.,TRBV2,CASSETGDYGYTF,TGTGCCAGCAGTGAAACGGGGGACTATGGCTACACCTTC
TRBJ1-4,.,TRBD1,TRBV6-6,CASSYGGTVFF,TGTGCCAGCAGTTACGGCGGGACAGTGTTTTTT
TRBJ2-7,.,.,TRBV19,CASSMTLSSYEQYF,TGTGCCAGTAGTATGACTCTAAGCTCCTACGAGCAGTACTTC
TRBJ2-2,.,.,TRBV6-2/TRBV6-3,CASSYLELTGELFF,TGTGCCAGCAGTTACCTTGAGCTCACCGGGGAGCTGTTTTTT
TRBJ1-2,.,.,TRBV2,CASTRQGSDGYTF,TGTGCCAGCACCCGGCAGGGTTCAGATGGCTACACCTTC
TRBJ2-1,.,TRBD1,TRBV18,CASSPRGTGSYNEQFF,TGTGCCAGCTCACCTCGCGGGACAGGCTCCTACAATGAGCAGTTCTTC
TRBJ2-2,.,.,TRBV18,CASSPFKGLNTGELFF,TGTGCCAGCTCACCATTTAAGGGGCTGAACACCGGGGAGCTGTTTTTT
TRBJ1-5,.,.,TRBV6-1,CASSESLGAETLRQPQHF,TGTGCCAGCAGTGAGTCCCTGGGGGCAGAAACCTTAAGGCAGCCCCAGCATTTT
TRBJ2-5,once,TRBD2,TRBV27,CASSSTSGGGTQYF,TGTGCCAGCAGTTCAACTAGCGGGGGGGGGACCCAGTACTTC
TRBJ2-1,.,TRBD2,TRBV19,CASSIAPGLAANEQFF,TGTGCCAGTAGTATAGCCCCGGGACTAGCGGCAAATGAGCAGTTCTTC
TRBJ1-2,.,.,TRBV19,CASSRQDIGGYTF,TGTGCCAGTAGTAGACAGGATATTGGAGGCTACACCTTC
TRBJ1-1,.,.,TRBV4-2,CASSRAGAEAFF,TGTGCCAGCAGCCGGGCAGGGGCTGAAGCTTTCTTT
TRBJ2-3,.,.,TRBV18,CASSPFDRRAPDTQYF,TGTGCCAGCTCACCATTCGACAGACGCGCCCCAGATACGCAGTATTTT
TRBJ2-2,.,.,TRBV3-1/TRBV3-2,CASSLDSNTGELFF,TGTGCCAGCAGCCTGGACTCAAACACCGGGGAGCTGTTTTTT
TRBJ2-1,.,TRBD2,TRBV6-2/TRBV6-3,CASSYSVGREGLGVFFYEQFF,TGTGCCAGCAGTTACTCGGTTGGGCGGGAGGGCCTAGGTGTGTTTTTCTATGAGCAGTTCTTC
TRBJ2-6,.,TRBD1,TRBV7-3,CASSLRGTGRSGANVLTF,TGTGCCAGCAGCCTGAGGGGGACAGGCCGCTCTGGGGCCAACGTCCTGACTTTC